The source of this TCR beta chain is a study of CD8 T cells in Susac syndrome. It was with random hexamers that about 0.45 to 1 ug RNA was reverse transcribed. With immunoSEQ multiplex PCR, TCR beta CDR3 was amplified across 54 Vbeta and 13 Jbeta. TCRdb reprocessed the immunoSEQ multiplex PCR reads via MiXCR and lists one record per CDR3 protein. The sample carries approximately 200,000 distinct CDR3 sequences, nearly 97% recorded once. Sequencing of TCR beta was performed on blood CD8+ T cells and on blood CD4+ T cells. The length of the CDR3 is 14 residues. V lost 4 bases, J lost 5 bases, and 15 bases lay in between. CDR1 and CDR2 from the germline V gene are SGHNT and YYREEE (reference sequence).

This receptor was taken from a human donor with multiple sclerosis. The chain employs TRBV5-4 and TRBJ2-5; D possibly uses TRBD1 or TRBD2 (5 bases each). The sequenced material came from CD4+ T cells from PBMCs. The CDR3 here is CASSPRGPIETQYF. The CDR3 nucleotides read TGTGCCAGCAGCCCGAGGGGACCCATCGAGACCCAGTACTTC.